The T cell receptor beta chain under discussion was sequenced for a study of shared clonotypes between healthy human individuals. The CDR3 is 18 amino acids. Germline V gene lookup returns CDR1 SGHAT and CDR2 FQNNGV. Between the trimmed V and J ends, which lost 6 bases and 2 bases, there was a span of 25 bases. As defined, naive CD8 cells were CD45RO-negative and positively selected for CCR7, with terminally differentiated effector memory CD45RA+ cells excluded. Sequencing used immunoSEQ multiplex PCR; TCRdb keeps in-frame clones, though not all of them. The sample has 700,000 to 950,000 clones, 90% to 97% seen once; the top ten hold roughly 0.23%.

The sequence was obtained from a man between 25 and 39 years old in good health. This chain joins TRBV11-2 and TRBJ2-5; perhaps D is TRBD1 or TRBD2 (5 bases each). The source material was naive CD8+ T cells sorted from blood. CDR3 nucleotides: TGTGCCAGCAGTTCCCAAGGTTTGGTAGGGACCGCACAAGAGACCCAGTACTTC. Its translation is CASSSQGLVGTAQETQYF.